This T cell receptor (beta chain) was sequenced for a study of blood T cells in healthy people across ages. Findings of the study overall: Whereas aged donors had fewer naive CD4+ cells, long-lived donors had more of them and higher diversity.

Using a J-beta primer mix together with a sample-barcoded 5' primer, a second PCR was run for about 7 to 12 cycles. A 12-random-nucleotide template-switch adaptor tagged each cDNA molecule. From the 5' RACE reads, TCRdb called clonotypes with MiXCR, one entry per CDR3 protein. The profile covers almost 800,000 distinct CDR3 sequences, with roughly 50% appearing a single time and 20% to 25% taken by the ten largest. With respect to this clonotype: Its antigen is not identified.

Germline CDR1 and CDR2: SGHAT and FQNNGV. This CDR3 spans 13 amino acids. The junction had 5 bases not matched to a gene; V was cut back by 0 bases and J by 11 bases. This clonotype originated in a man aged 30-40 years in good health. The specimen sequenced was blood. The J gene is TRBJ2-3, the V gene TRBV11-2, with 7 bases aligning to TRBD2. CDR3 in amino acids: CASSLDRSSGQYF. DNA of the CDR3: TGTGCCAGCAGCTTAGATCGGTCTAGCGGGCAGTATTTT.